These 9 T cell receptor beta chains were sequenced from one sample in a study of molecular identifiers for immune sequencing clone quantification. TCRdb independently ran MiXCR on the PCR reads; one entry per CDR3 protein. The sample carries over 600,000 distinct CDR3 sequences, nearly 20% recorded once. Material: naive CD8+ T cells from blood, with Jurkat cell RNA spiked in. This sample's subset: FACS-sorted CD8+CD4-CCR7+CD45RA+ naive T cells. These receptors all stem from a human donor in good health. Some libraries in this study had Jurkat cell RNA spiked in.

This clonotype was found a few times. The chain carries TRBV20-1 and TRBJ1-2; perhaps TRBD1 as D (6 bases). Germline CDR1 is DFQATT and CDR2 is SNEGSKA (reference sequence). Trimming took off 7 bases at V and 0 bases at J, with 30 bases between the two ends. The CDR3 consists of 19 residues. DNA for the CDR3: TGCAGTGTTATATCGAACAAAAAAACAGGGCTGTGGGCTAACTATGGCTACACCTTC. As protein: CSVISNKKTGLWANYGYTF.

This clonotype was counted many times. J is TRBJ2-3 and V is TRBV19; D unclear. V was clipped by 3 bases and J by 2 bases, with 6 bases between them. Germline V gene data show CDR1 as LNHDA and CDR2 as SQIVND (reference sequence). The CDR3 runs 13 residues. In DNA, the CDR3 is TGTGCCAGTAGTATCCTGGACACAGATACGCAGTATTTT. Translated: CASSILDTDTQYF. The full variable domain, in which reference TRBV19 and TRBJ2-3 provide the parts outside the CDR3, is DGGITQSPKYLFRKEGQNVTLSCEQNLNHDAMYWYRQDPGQGLRLIYYSQIVNDFQKGDIAEGYSVSREKKESFPLTVTSAQKNPTAFYLCASSILDTDTQYFGPGTRLTVL.

This clonotype was observed at least ten times. The rearrangement uses TRBV24-1 and TRBJ1-1, with TRBD1 matching 7 bases. The V and J ends lost 4 bases and 0 bases, in that order; junction bases with no gene match: 7. The germline gives CDR1 KGHDR, CDR2 SFDVKD. This CDR3 contains 16 residues. Here the CDR3 reads CATSERQGGMNTEAFF. The CDR3, as DNA: TGTGCCACCAGTGAAAGACAGGGAGGGATGAACACTGAAGCTTTCTTT.

This clonotype was seen repeatedly, ten times or more. The rearrangement links TRBV5-1 to TRBJ2-5; no clear D. CDR1 and CDR2 from the germline V gene are SGHRS and YFSETQ. The CDR3 has 17 amino acids. Between the trimmed V and J ends, which lost 0 bases and 5 bases, there was a span of 20 bases. The CDR3 DNA sequence: TGCGCCAGCAGCTTGGTTCGTCGGCATGGGGTCGGGGAGACCCAGTACTTC. It encodes CASSLVRRHGVGETQYF.

A few counts support this clonotype. The chain uses TRBV10-3 and TRBJ2-7, with a weak D call TRBD2 (6 bases). The V gene lost 5 bases and the J gene lost 9 bases, with 17 bases spanning the gap. The CDR3 totals 13 residues. CDR1 ENHRY and CDR2 SYGVKD come from the germline V gene. The CDR3 loop reads CAISPPSGVGQYF. In DNA form, the CDR3 reads TGTGCCATCAGTCCTCCCTCGGGGGTTGGGCAGTACTTC.

The sample holds many counts of this clonotype. This chain connects TRBV4-3 to TRBJ2-7; tentative D call: TRBD2 (6 bases). The CDR3 loop spans 13 amino acids. The ends were cut back, 2 bases at V and 5 bases at J, with 10 bases in the middle. Germline V gene lookup returns CDR1 LGHNA and CDR2 YSLEER. CDR3 nucleotide sequence: TGCGCCAGCAGCCAAACTAGCTTTCACGAGCAGTACTTC. It specifies CASSQTSFHEQYF.

This clonotype has at least ten counts. The CDR3 DNA follows: TGTGCCAGCAGTCTCCTGGCGACTCGGAACACTGAAGCTTTCTTT. It encodes CASSLLATRNTEAFF. The chain carries TRBV6-2 or TRBV6-3 and TRBJ1-1, with no clear D. V lost 5 bases and J lost 1, with 14 bases in between. Germline V gene lookup returns CDR1 MNHEY and CDR2 SVGEGT. The CDR3 is made up of 15 amino acids.

The V gene is TRBV5-5, the J gene TRBJ2-1, with 7 bases fitting TRBD1. Germline loops: CDR1 SGHKS, CDR2 YYEKEE (reference sequence). V trimming: 2 bases; J trimming: 4 bases; junction bases outside the gene matches: 12. This CDR3 contains 17 residues. CDR3 nucleotides: TGTGCCAGCAGCTTCCGGGACAGCATTCACATGTACAATGAGCAGTTCTTC. The encoded protein is CASSFRDSIHMYNEQFF. Variable domain in full (rest from reference TRBV5-5 and TRBJ2-1): DAGVTQSPTHLIKTRGQQVTLRCSPISGHKSVSWYQQVLGQGPQFIFQYYEKEERGRGNFPDRFSARQFPNYSSELNVNALLLGDSALYLCASSFRDSIHMYNEQFFGPGTRLTVL.

This clonotype occurred many times. This chain uses TRBV7-9 with TRBJ2-5, with a tentative D call TRBD1 (6 bases). The length of the CDR3 is 15 residues. From germline, CDR1 is SEHNR and CDR2 FQNEAQ (reference sequence). The V and J ends lost 5 bases and 5 bases respectively, with 18 bases between them. DNA of the CDR3: TGTGCCAGCAGCGGTCGGGACACCCATCTCGAGACCCAGTACTTC. It encodes CASSGRDTHLETQYF.